This T cell receptor beta chain stems from a study of blood T cell repertoires in COVID-19. In the study overall: Spain, Italy and the United States supplied samples that represented acute and convalescent COVID-19.

In the original processing: Counts of nucleated cells, estimated from reference gene primer amplification, were obtained. Data came from immunoSEQ multiplex PCR; TCRdb stores just in-frame clones and leaves some out. The DNA gave D and trimming, while V, J and clone size come from that table. The data contain roughly 150,000 clones, more than 75% of them singletons. The CDR3 is made up of 15 amino acids. Trimming removed 4 bases from V and 5 bases from J; junction bases left unmatched: 11. CDR1 is SNHLY, CDR2 FYNNEI, per germline. This TCR was sampled from a man in his forties or fifties who had recovered from COVID-19. The chain joins TRBV2 to TRBJ2-7; 7 nucleotides align to TRBD2. What was sequenced was peripheral blood. CDR3 loop: CASSVRLAAKDEQYF. In nucleotides, the CDR3 is TGTGCCAGCAGTGTACGGCTAGCGGCGAAGGACGAGCAGTACTTC.